This TCR beta chain was retrieved from a study of T cells in localized non-small cell lung cancer. Findings of the study overall: Higher blood T cell density went with longer overall survival. Appearances in adjacent lung were noted for a median approximately 58 of the top 100 tumor clones.

V shed 5 bases, J shed 5 bases, and the junction held 9 bases outside the gene matches. CDR3 length: 16 residues. Germline CDR1 and CDR2: SEHNR and FQNEAQ (reference sequence). Assay: immunoSEQ multiplex PCR; the TCRdb copy retains only in-frame clones and omits some. This sample has about 33,000 clones, with over 80% found just once. As concerns this clone: The antigen is unknown.

The chain carries TRBV7-9 and TRBJ2-5; 12 positions match TRBD1. This specimen was peripheral blood, taken before any cancer treatment. This receptor was identified in a female donor older than 55 with stage I lung adenocarcinoma. The CDR3 here is CASSRLPGQGAETQYF. CDR3 in DNA: TGTGCCAGCAGCCGTTTACCGGGACAGGGGGCCGAGACCCAGTACTTC.